Here is one T cell receptor (beta chain) with its context. Its antigen is unknown. The sample comes from a study of brain T cells in children with intractable seizures. Overall study findings and caveats: Viral specificity was inferred only from CDR3 similarity; HCMV serostatus was unknown.

Germline V gives CDR1 MNHEY, CDR2 SMNVEV (reference sequence). Trimming removed 6 bases from V and 0 bases from J; junction bases left unmatched: 6. The CDR3 is made up of 15 amino acids. Libraries were prepared by immunoSEQ multiplex PCR; TCRdb keeps only in-frame clonotypes and omits some of them. Found here are 78,000 or so clones, about 90% of them singletons; the top ten hold roughly a quarter. This clonotype was sampled from a girl aged 2-10 years with Rasmussen encephalitis and intractable seizures. This specimen was peripheral blood, taken at surgery. The V gene is TRBV27, the J gene TRBJ2-3, with 7 bases fitting TRBD2. DNA for the CDR3: TGTGCCAGCAGCTACAGCGGGACCAGCACAGATACGCAGTATTTT. Residues: CASSYSGTSTDTQYF.